This T cell receptor (beta chain) comes out of a study of spatial heterogeneity in lung cancer. This clonotype appeared a few times. TCRdb reanalysed the 5' RACE reads using MiXCR and keeps one entry per CDR3 protein. The sample has some 64,000 distinct CDR3 sequences, 8% to 9% seen once. Time point noted: sample taken at primary tumor resection. Whole RNA from tumor, nontumor lung or frozen PBMC was sequenced unsorted. There are 14 residues in the CDR3. Germline V gives CDR1 MDHEN, CDR2 SYDVKM. V shed 4 bases, J shed 2 bases, and the junction held 5 bases outside the gene matches. This clonotype was obtained from a female donor with early-stage non-small cell lung cancer. The J gene is TRBJ2-7, the V gene TRBV28; 7 bases line up with TRBD2. Sample: PBMCs, taken at surgery. The CDR3 nucleotides are TGTGCCAGCAGTTCGCAGGGAGGGCCCTACGAGCAGTACGTC. Its translation is CASSSQGGPYEQYV.